A selection of T cell receptor beta chains follows, all from one sample in a study of blood T cells in healthy people across ages. One entry per CDR3 protein results from TCRdb running MiXCR on the 5' RACE reads. The repertoire includes 700,000 to 850,000 distinct CDR3 sequences, 30% to 45% of them detected once, and 10% to 15% sits in the top ten. Sequencing was carried out using blood. These receptors were taken from a young man in good health. CDR3s include the opening cysteine and the closing phenylalanine or tryptophan. Each record gives: J gene, D gene, V gene, CDR3 protein. The D gene is left open where the match is weak.

TRBJ2-3,-,TRBV6-5,CASSYSIIDTQYF
TRBJ2-1,-,TRBV2,CASSGTPIATYNEQFF
TRBJ1-2,-,TRBV2,CASRDGAGYNYGYTF
TRBJ2-7,TRBD1,TRBV6-6,CATFQGDEQYF
TRBJ1-2,-,TRBV5-1,CASSPGDREVYGYTF
TRBJ1-2,TRBD1,TRBV10-3,CAITSPGGHYGYTF
-,TRBD1,TRBV7-8,CASSLTRQGSEQYF
TRBJ1-2,-,TRBV20-1,CSARVTNRGYGYTF
TRBJ2-7,-,TRBV7-2,CASSLRGHDSYEQYF
TRBJ2-3,-,TRBV6-1,CASRGGGNGTDTQYF
TRBJ2-5,TRBD2,TRBV12-3/TRBV12-4,CASSNAGGGSSSTQYF
TRBJ2-3,-,TRBV6-6,CAGTAGPTDTQYF
TRBJ2-5,-,TRBV11-2,CASSLGRGLGLTQYF
TRBJ2-1,-,TRBV5-6,CASSTDLEETQFF
TRBJ2-3,-,TRBV21-1,CASSKVVLVSSSTDTQYF
TRBJ1-2,-,TRBV27,CASSLLATGGYTF
TRBJ1-2,TRBD1,TRBV7-9,CASSPSPGTVVNYGYTF
TRBJ1-2,-,TRBV29-1,CSAKPPGDYGYTF
TRBJ2-1,TRBD2,TRBV20-1,CSAPITSGGINEQFF
TRBJ1-1,-,TRBV20-1,CSALHPNTEAFF
TRBJ2-7,-,TRBV4-3,CASSQRIGEVSYEQYF
TRBJ2-2,TRBD2,TRBV4-3,CASSRYGTSGGANTGELFF
TRBJ2-1,-,TRBV20-1,CSATTVNNEQFF
TRBJ2-2,-,TRBV7-2,CASRPQNTGELFF
TRBJ2-7,-,TRBV20-1,CSAVEVLGGSYEQYF
TRBJ2-3,TRBD1,TRBV28,CASSVPGQGASDTQYF
TRBJ2-2,TRBD2,TRBV12-5,CASVLAAPNTGELFF
TRBJ2-7,TRBD2,TRBV7-2,CASSFQTSGGNEQYF
TRBJ1-1,-,TRBV28,CASSLLGRLNTEAFF
TRBJ1-2,-,TRBV11-1,CANSLERTGGYTF
TRBJ1-3,TRBD1,TRBV20-1,CSATTGASSSGNTIYF
TRBJ2-6,-,TRBV2,CASKQGASGANVLTF
TRBJ2-1,-,TRBV5-1,CASSVGGPNEQFF
TRBJ2-1,TRBD2,TRBV12-3/TRBV12-4,CASSKRGFRFF
TRBJ1-1,-,TRBV15,CATSRDIVNTEAFF
TRBJ2-7,TRBD1,TRBV12-3/TRBV12-4,CASSRGQGGIYEQYF
TRBJ1-4,-,TRBV4-3,CASSQNRAHNEKLFF
TRBJ1-2,-,TRBV4-3,CASSQGSGPHYGYTF
TRBJ2-3,-,TRBV20-1,CSVSQNVLPFDPQYF
TRBJ2-1,-,TRBV7-9,CASSVAGTDEQFF
TRBJ1-2,-,TRBV21-1,CASSKTLRGDYGYTF
TRBJ2-7,-,TRBV6-2/TRBV6-3,CTSSYGISYEQYF
TRBJ1-2,-,TRBV30,CAWIPTGGTRYGYTF
TRBJ2-5,-,TRBV4-2,CASSQVVGREQYF
TRBJ2-1,TRBD2,TRBV12-3/TRBV12-4,CASRTSGGGFEQFF
TRBJ2-7,TRBD1,TRBV7-9,CASSPKDRGSYEQYF
TRBJ2-4,-,TRBV20-1,CSAEPRTKNIQYF
-,-,TRBV7-9,CASWGLAYNEQYF
TRBJ1-5,-,TRBV6-6,CASSPGASEQPQHF
TRBJ2-3,-,TRBV7-8,CASSVRGGTSTDTQYF
TRBJ2-1,-,TRBV2,CASSEALQGSSYNEQFF
TRBJ2-4,-,TRBV12-3/TRBV12-4,CASRQDGGLAKNIQYF
TRBJ2-3,-,TRBV19,CASSLYRTGLHTQYF
TRBJ2-3,TRBD1,TRBV20-1,CSASAGTGGGRSTDTQYF
TRBJ2-3,-,TRBV30,CAWSRGGEGTDTQYF
TRBJ1-1,-,TRBV5-4,CASSLEVGVTEAFF
TRBJ2-2,-,TRBV7-2,CASSSDRSSTGELFF
TRBJ2-3,-,TRBV12-3/TRBV12-4,CASSGGTGKSADTQYF
TRBJ2-3,TRBD2,TRBV28,CASSPTPRRGDPDTQYF